This TCR beta chain derives from a study of T cell responses to AZD1222 COVID-19 vaccine. The CDR3 has 13 amino acids. Trimming shortened V by 3 bases and J by 10 bases, and 13 bases separated the two germline ends. The V gene's germline CDR1 is SGHKS and CDR2 YYEKEE (reference sequence). This clone was seen once. Sequencing used immunoSEQ multiplex PCR; TCRdb keeps in-frame clones, though not all of them. The table records 120,000 to 150,000 clones, approximately 91% of them present only once. The V gene is TRBV5-5, the J gene TRBJ1-4; D is unresolved. The sequence was obtained from an adult who received the MenACWY meningococcal vaccine as a control. The sample was peripheral blood, taken 28 days after the second dose of the MenACWY control vaccine. CDR3 protein: CASSSRVAGKLFF. The CDR3 bases are TGTGCCAGCAGCTCCCGGGTGGCAGGAAAACTGTTTTTT.